The TCR beta chain under discussion was sequenced for a study of T cells in Graves' hyperthyroidism and ophthalmopathy (dated by TCRdb to between 2018 and 2021). For the study in its entirety: Peripheral blood samples were taken at the time of initial diagnosis, prior to any treatment. To identify TCR V-J signatures that set the groups apart, the researchers used a discovery cohort of 100 patients, made up of 40 to 45 with Graves' ophthalmopathy and about 60 with stable Graves' hyperthyroidism. In addition, the study compared T-cell repertoires in thyroid tissue and in blood from six Graves' hyperthyroidism patients. Whether ophthalmopathy could be predicted prospectively was tested in an independent validation cohort made up of roughly 20 hyperthyroidism patients plus 17 patients who later progressed to ophthalmopathy. The paper reports TCR Vbeta CDR3 sequencing of approximately 130 peripheral blood samples: around 45 ophthalmopathy, over 70 hyperthyroidism and 17 progressor patients. Following sampling, methimazole starting at 30 mg daily was given to hyperthyroidism patients, and high-dose intravenous methylprednisolone was given to ophthalmopathy patients. The roughly 100 discovery patients were randomly divided into training and test sets at a 7:3 ratio. Summary of the overall study and its limitations: Most expanded thyroid clonotypes (frequency above 0.001) were also found in blood, which suggests that blood repertoires may mirror thyroid immune responses. In validation, the model predicted progression to ophthalmopathy a median of about 6.5 months before onset, with about 64% sensitivity and 72.22% specificity. In cross-validation, a model built on a 13 V-J signature told ophthalmopathy apart from stable hyperthyroidism with roughly 87% sensitivity and about 81% specificity, and in testing the same model reached 80%/75%. No statistical method was used to fix the sample size in advance, and group allocation was not hidden from the investigators.

This clonotype turned up a few times. Its cognate antigen has yet to be identified. Qualities for individual bases were not recorded, and no much larger clone is one base off. The TCR beta CDR3 regions were amplified from the RNA transcripts. A first-round RT-PCR of the TCR CDR3 used the HTBI primer set with the Qiagen OneStep RT-PCR kit. A second multiplex PCR round built the libraries, followed by size selection and purification. The libraries were sequenced on an Illumina HiSeq2000 using paired-end 100 bp reads. From the authors' description of their analysis: SOAPnuke was used to process the raw data, with reads discarded if the reads contained adapters or uncalled bases, had a mean Phred below 15, or lacked an exact constant-primer or identifier match. High-quality paired reads were merged with COPE v1.2.5, and unique nucleotide sequences were defined as clonotypes. MiTCR v1.1 was used to align the clonotypes against IMGT TRBV, TRBD and TRBJ reference segments. Analysis was restricted to V-J combinations with a frequency above 0.0001, which covered 98% to 99.2% of repertoires. A TCS score was defined as the ratio between F50 (clonal expansion) and ExV (chaos), using BLOSUM62-based TCRdist between CDR3 peptides within each V-J. Welch's t-statistics and random forest reduced roughly 500 V-J features to roughly 13, which were used in a naive Bayes classifier (R e1071). Through fastp at Q25 and MiXCR, TCRdb rebuilt clones from the public reads, retaining in-frame beta chains. Entries that share a CDR3 protein sequence are merged under the most common genes and DNA. The V and J calls, along with clone size, are taken from TCRdb and not from the paper's own processing. Within this sample are about 560,000 distinct CDR3 sequences, with over 15% of them counted one time only. 15% to 20% of the sample is held by the ten biggest clonotypes.

Taken from cysteine to phenylalanine, the CDR3 has 16 residues. Solely the CDR3 DNA is kept, with 48 bases framed from the first base. At the junction V is shortened by 6 bases and J by 10 bases; bases outside the gene matches: 13. CDR1 SGHNT and CDR2 YENEEA were looked up in the germline V gene. A patient counted as having stable Graves' hyperthyroidism if no progression to ophthalmopathy occurred over 18 months of follow-up. The hyperthyroidism patients were between 18 and 65 years old and newly diagnosed, with a disease duration of less than 2 months. Any patient with an uncontrolled infection, another autoimmune disease, pregnancy or lactation was excluded. Diagnoses were established on the basis of clinical symptoms, serum thyroxine and TRAb, thyroid ultrasound, and orbital computed tomography. PBMCs were isolated from more than 8 ml of fresh peripheral blood by Ficoll-Paque density gradient centrifugation. Total RNA was extracted using Trizol reagent, and RNA quality was assessed on an Agilent 2100 Bioanalyzer.

The TCR sequence derives from a woman between 18 and 29 years old with Graves' hyperthyroidism. Sample: blood. In this chain, TRBV11-3 is recombined with TRBJ2-1, with 12 middle bases fitting TRBD2. The CDR3 protein is CASSSRTTSGRPEQFF. The DNA reads as follows: TGTGCCAGCAGTTCTCGGACGACTAGCGGGAGACCGGAGCAGTTCTTC.